One TCR beta chain is described in this entry. Its target antigen remains unknown. Within one base of it there is no much larger clone, and no base qualities were kept. The data originate from a study of shared clonotypes between healthy human individuals (dated by TCRdb to 2020 to 2021). Some background on the complete study: The cohort included three men and two women between 18 and 49 years of age. Per donor, three plates each were used for CD4 naive and CD4 memory, two for CD8 naive, and one for CD8 memory. The study deeply sequenced blood TCR repertoires of about 5 healthy adults to estimate repertoire size and the extent of clonotype sharing between individuals. Libraries were prepared and TCR repertoires were sequenced by different laboratories using diverse techniques, in order to increase sequencing depth and limit assay-specific biases. Each donor's leukapheresis produced roughly between roughly 0.85 and 9 billion PBMCs.

The donors were healthy, HIV-negative adults who had no recently reported acute infections or vaccinations. Only Caucasian adults living in Nashville, Tennessee, USA were represented among the donors. CD4+ T cells were enriched by magnetic negative selection, after which naive cells were positively selected on CD45RA and the negative fraction was taken as the memory subset. Blood was collected by leukapheresis, and PBMCs were isolated by Ficoll-Histopaque density gradient centrifugation and then cryopreserved in liquid nitrogen vapor phase. Analytical flow cytometry was used to check the purity and quantity of every magnetically sorted T cell population. Each sorted fraction had its genomic DNA isolated and then quantified by UV absorbance on a Nanodrop 2000c. Results and caveats for the whole study, not just this receptor: Rarefaction of sorted-subset datasets indicated incomplete sequencing despite the large sequencing depth. Pairwise subsampling led to the expectation that sequencing depth would affect the degree of clonotype sharing among donors. When a few donors were compared, the shared fraction of clonotypes was around 4.6% for naive CD4, roughly 3.4% for naive CD8, 2.3% for memory CD4, and around 0.37% for memory CD8. The small number of donors limited the genetic and exposure-history diversity represented. Only blood was sampled, and tissue TCR repertoires likely differ from those in blood. Naive subsets generally had larger estimated clonotype richness than memory subsets. Compared with non-shared clonotypes, the clonotypes found in all four sorted-subset donors had higher generation probabilities.

Taken from cysteine to phenylalanine, the CDR3 has 13 residues. The sequence is cut down to CDR3 DNA, 39 bases in frame from base 1. V loses 4 bases of germline sequence and J loses 9 bases, and the interval between the two ends is 14 bases. CDR1 is given as SGDLS and CDR2 as YYNGEE, both from the germline V gene. Using the deep immunoSEQ assay, TCR CDR3 regions were amplified from genomic DNA by multiplex PCR. Extracted genomic DNA from each cell subset was distributed evenly across all wells of several immunoSEQ 96-well plates, and each plate was treated as a replicate. Each replicate PCR for sorted subsets received around 200 ng genomic DNA, equal to 30,000 or so T cell genomes. Purified libraries were quantified with a Qubit 3.0 fluorometer, sized on a Bioanalyzer 2100, and re-quantified with the KAPA Library Quantification kit. Each immunoSEQ 96-well plate was sequenced on its own single-read 150-cycle Illumina NextSeq 550 flow cell. In the original analysis: Because the immunoSEQ output included only junctional sequences and no quality scores, the filtering could not be the same as the filtering used for full-length reads. Sequences were annotated with PyIR, a Python wrapper for IgBLAST v1.9, and V/J genes and CDR3 were assigned using IMGT germline references. Reads were filtered out if the reads had weak V/J assignments (E-value above 1e-6), no CDR3, stop codons, out-of-frame junctions, or ambiguous translated residues. V3J clonotypes were defined as sequences sharing the same inferred V gene, J gene, and CDR3 amino acid sequence. To compute the percentage overlap between repertoires, the number of shared unique clonotypes was divided by the size of the smaller repertoire. Repertoire richness was assessed with RTK rarefaction, the Chao1 estimator, and Recon v2.1 estimates of unobserved clonotypes. Generation probabilities were computed with OLGA for all TCRbeta clonotypes obtained by the gDNA method from four donors. TCRdb stores this immuneACCESS table with in-frame sequences only. Part of the clones is absent; in the studies checked, under half of the shortfall reflects unresolved V genes, and no reason is known for the rest. The DNA was the basis for D and trimming; V, J and clone size are from that table. For this sample there are about 1 million clones; about 84% appear just once. Jointly, the top ten make up approximately 0.56% of the sample.

The sequenced material came from memory CD4+ T cells from PBMCs. According to the study, the label for this sample's cell subset or site signals: CD45RA-negative fraction. In this chain, TRBV9 is recombined with TRBJ1-3, and TRBD1 may be the D gene, going by 6 matching bases. This sequence was found in a man aged 18-30 years in good health. Some clones in this sample may be carry-over from other donors' samples. The DNA sequence follows: TGTGCCAGCAGCCTACAGGGCCGGGGCACCATATATTTT. Its translation is CASSLQGRGTIYF.